This TCR beta chain was sequenced in a study of T cell clones after liver transplantation. Study background: Post-transplant blood was tracked for graft-donor-reactive T cell clones identified in a pre-transplant mixed lymphocyte reaction. As an antigen-independent comparator, third-party-reactive TCRbeta sequences came from pre-transplant mixed lymphocyte reactions. Until 12-24 months post-transplant, subjects got standard immunosuppression and no induction.

This CDR3 comprises 15 residues. Trimming took off 2 bases at V and 1 base at J, with 9 bases between the two ends. Germline-derived CDR1 and CDR2 are LGHNA and YNFKEQ. Sorting of unstimulated PBMCs yielded separate CD3+CD4+ and CD3+CD8+ fractions. The table came from immunoSEQ multiplex PCR; TCRdb's copy has only in-frame clones and leaves some out. Of 24,000 or so clones listed, approximately 71% are singletons. The sequence came from a human donor who received a liver transplant. This rearrangement joins TRBV4-2 to TRBJ1-3; D remains unclear. Sequenced material: CD4+ T cells from blood, taken before liver transplant. DNA of the CDR3: TGTGCCAGCAGCCAAAGCGCGCAGTCTGGAAACACCATATATTTT. This encodes CASSQSAQSGNTIYF.